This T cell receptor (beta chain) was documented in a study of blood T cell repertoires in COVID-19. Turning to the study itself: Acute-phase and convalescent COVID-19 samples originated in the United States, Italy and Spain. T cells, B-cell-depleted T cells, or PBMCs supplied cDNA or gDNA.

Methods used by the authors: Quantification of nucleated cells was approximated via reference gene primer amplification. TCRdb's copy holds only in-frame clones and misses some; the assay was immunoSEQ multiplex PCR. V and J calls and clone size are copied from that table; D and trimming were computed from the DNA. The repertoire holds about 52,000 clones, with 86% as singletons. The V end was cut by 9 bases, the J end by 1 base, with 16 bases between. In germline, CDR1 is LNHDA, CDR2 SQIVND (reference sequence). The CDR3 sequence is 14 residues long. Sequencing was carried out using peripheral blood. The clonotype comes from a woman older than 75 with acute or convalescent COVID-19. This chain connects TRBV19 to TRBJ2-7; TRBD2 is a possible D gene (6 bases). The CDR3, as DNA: TGTGCCAGACTTACGGACGGGGGATCCTACGAGCAGTACTTC. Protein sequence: CARLTDGGSYEQYF.